This T cell receptor (beta chain) was sequenced in a study of human thymus T cells (dated by TCRdb to 2020 to 2021). As for the study more broadly: The study described the TCR alpha and beta repertoires in about 8 infant thymus samples and a few matching peripheral blood samples. The cohort included more than 5 male and two female infants, with donor ages spanning 7 to 244 days.

The CDR3, cysteine through phenylalanine, is 17 amino acids long. Only the CDR3 part of the read is kept: 51 bases, read in frame from the first base. CDR1 and CDR2 (LGHNA, YNFKEQ) derive from the germline V gene. Trimming takes 0 bases from V and 1 base from J, and the germline ends sit 14 bases apart. Comment on this clone: Which antigen it targets is not known. Per-base quality was not reported, and no clone a single base away is much larger than it.

Thymus tissue was obtained as surgical resects removed during corrective cardiac surgery. In Finland, the donors were immunologically healthy infants who were having open corrective cardiac surgery for congenital heart defects. Thymocytes were mechanically released from the tissue and were stored as pellets of about 9.5-31 million cells at -70 degrees C. A QIAsymphony instrument was used to extract genomic DNA from frozen cell pellets. The immunoSEQ multiplex PCR assay was used to amplify the TCRB and TCRAD loci from a standardized amount of quality-controlled genomic DNA. The amplicons covered the V(D)J region and were long enough to include the CDR3 and to identify the V and J genes. The commercial immunoSEQ service was used to sequence amplicons on an Illumina platform. On the study's bioinformatics: Primer bias and sequencing errors were corrected as previously described, and TCRAD and TCRB were defined on the basis of the IMGT database. Analysis of the repertoires was done with immunoSEQ Analyzer 3.0 and VDJTools and included basic statistics, V/J segment usage, diversity estimates, rarefaction and pairwise overlap. To estimate diversity, the Chao1, ChaoE, Efron-Thisted, Shannon and inverse Simpson indices were applied, and diversity was also estimated on datasets down-sampled to the smallest sample. Repertoire overlap was determined by strict matching of CDR3 nucleotide sequence, V gene and J gene, and Jaccard-based multidimensional scaling clustering was applied. TCRdb took this table from immuneACCESS and kept in-frame rearrangements with V and J called. Such tables lack part of the clones; where checked against another copy, unresolved V genes explain under half of the gap, and the rest is unexplained. The V and J calls and the clone size are those of that table, but D and trimming were determined from the DNA. The sample data list around 120,000 clones, and around 94% of these were observed just once. The top ten clones comprise 0.02% to 0.025% of the sample.

Beyond this particular receptor, the publication reports: Thymus samples yielded on average approximately 800,000 unique TCRB clonotypes, compared with 65,000 to 100,000 from blood samples. Biased V and J gene segment usage appeared to be present in both thymic and peripheral blood repertoires. Highly overlapping thymic TCR repertoires among unrelated individuals were reported in the related research.

The sequenced sample was thymus tissue. The chain is assembled from TRBV4-2 and TRBJ2-3; the D gene may be TRBD1 or TRBD2, since each aligns over 6 bases. This TCR was recovered from a boy under three years old with a congenital heart defect but otherwise immunologically healthy. The CDR3 protein is CASSQEPRGAGTDTQYF. The nucleotide sequence reads TGTGCCAGCAGCCAAGAACCTAGGGGGGCGGGCACAGATACGCAGTATTTT.